These 24 T cell receptor beta chains share one sample of origin, sequenced in a study of blood T cell repertoires in COVID-19. Measured with immunoSEQ multiplex PCR; TCRdb has only the in-frame clones, and not every one. This repertoire shows roughly 50,000 clones, about 90% found once; its top ten account for roughly 15%. Material for sequencing was peripheral blood. These receptors originate from a human donor with active COVID-19. The donor label of this sample is uncertain.

Of note for this clone: Mismatch with germline at one junction end may stem from a read error. V gene TRBV7-7 combines with J gene TRBJ2-5; 9 nucleotides match TRBD2. Germline V CDR1 and CDR2: SSHAT, FNYEAQ (reference sequence). This CDR3 is 15 amino acids long. The CDR3: CASRAATSGQETQYF. As DNA, the CDR3 is TGTGCTAGCAGAGCCGCGACTAGCGGCCAAGAGACCCAGTACTTC.

The rearrangement joins TRBV12-5 to TRBJ1-1; D unresolved. The CDR3 is 14 amino acids. Trimming stripped 3 bases from V and 3 bases from J, with 11 bases between. Looked up from germline, CDR1 is LGHNT and CDR2 is FRNRAP. CDR3 sequence reads: CASGLEIEYTEAFF. Here the CDR3 DNA reads TGTGCTAGTGGTTTAGAGATAGAATACACTGAAGCTTTCTTT.

V gene TRBV18 combines with J gene TRBJ1-1, with a possible D match to TRBD1 (5 bases). V gave up 6 bases and J gave up 1 base, with 9 bases separating them. CDR3 size: 13 residues. Looked up from germline, CDR1 is KGHSH and CDR2 is LQKENI. The CDR3 bases are TGTGCCAGCTCCACGACAGAGAACACTGAAGCTTTCTTT. Translated: CASSTTENTEAFF.

This clone has just a few counts. The chain carries TRBV14 and TRBJ1-6, with no clear D. The CDR3 runs to 13 residues. V lost 5 bases and J 8 bases, leaving 10 bases between the germline ends. Looked up from germline, CDR1 is SGHDN and CDR2 is FVKESK. The CDR3 DNA reads TGTGCCAGCAGCTTACTGCGGGATTCACCCCTCCACTTT. This translates into CASSLLRDSPLHF.

V and J are TRBV29-1 and TRBJ1-1; D perhaps matches TRBD1 (5 bases). Germline lookup yields CDR1 SQVTM and CDR2 ANQGSEA. The CDR3 contains 13 residues. Trimming cost V 5 bases and J 4 bases, with 14 bases left between them. CDR3 sequence reads: CSVRSGSSTEAFF. For the CDR3, the DNA is TGCAGCGTTCGGTCAGGGTCAAGCACTGAAGCTTTCTTT.

The chain recombines TRBV18 with TRBJ2-7; D gene unclear. The germline V gene encodes CDR1 KGHSH and CDR2 LQKENI. Trimming took off 3 bases at V and 0 bases at J, with 6 bases between the two ends. This CDR3 has 13 residues. Written as DNA, the CDR3 is TGTGCCAGCTCACCTGAGAACTCCTACGAGCAGTACTTC. It encodes CASSPENSYEQYF.

The table lists this clone with a count of one. The CDR3 loop is CASSYWDRALQETQYF. CDR3 bases: TGTGCCAGCAGTTACTGGGACAGGGCATTACAAGAGACCCAGTACTTC. The rearrangement uses TRBV6-6 and TRBJ2-5; TRBD1 agrees at 9 bases. From germline, CDR1 is MNHNY and CDR2 SVGAGI (reference sequence). After removal of 1 base from V and 2 bases from J, the junction contained 5 bases not matched to a gene. The CDR3 covers 16 residues.

The chain is built from TRBV19 and TRBJ2-1; 15 bases align to TRBD2. CDR1 and CDR2 (germline): LNHDA, SQIVND (reference sequence). V gave up 6 bases and J gave up 1 base; unmatched junction bases: 7. This CDR3 spans 18 amino acids. This chain's CDR3 is CASSWTSGGAGSYNEQFF. The CDR3, as DNA: TGTGCCAGTAGCTGGACTAGCGGGGGGGCAGGGTCCTACAATGAGCAGTTCTTC.

The chain couples TRBV6-2 or TRBV6-3 to TRBJ1-2, with D uncertain. The CDR3 is 13 residues long. CDR1 is MNHEY, CDR2 SVGEGT, per germline. The ends were cut back, 3 bases at V and 4 bases at J, with 9 bases in the middle. In DNA, the CDR3 is TGTGCCAGCAGTTATAGGCGGAGCTATGGCTACACCTTC. Translated, it gives CASSYRRSYGYTF.

The J gene is TRBJ2-5, the V gene TRBV6-5, with TRBD1 matching 7 bases. J lost 1 base, V lost 5 bases, and 4 bases had no gene match. This CDR3 is 14 amino acids long. Germline loops: CDR1 MNHEY, CDR2 SVGAGI. In nucleotides, the CDR3 is TGTGCCAGCAGTATCGACAGGGTCCAAGAGACCCAGTACTTC. Translation gives CASSIDRVQETQYF.

The chain joins TRBV9 to TRBJ1-1, with TRBD1 as a possible D gene (5 bases). The CDR3 is made up of 16 amino acids. V was pared by 4 bases and J by 5 bases, with 21 bases between. Germline V gene data show CDR1 as SGDLS and CDR2 as YYNGEE. As DNA, the CDR3 is TGTGCCAGCAGCCCTTATCTGGGGGGATCACGGACTGAAGCTTTCTTT. Protein: CASSPYLGGSRTEAFF.

This chain joins TRBV25-1 and TRBJ2-3, with 7 bases identical to TRBD1. V was pared by 9 bases and J by 5 bases, with 14 bases of the junction left unmatched. This CDR3 contains 15 residues. CDR1 MGHDK and CDR2 SYGVNS come from the germline V gene. The DNA of the CDR3 is TGTGCCAGTCCCGAACAGGGGTTTTGTTTAGATACGCAGTATTTT. As protein: CASPEQGFCLDTQYF. The full variable domain, rest sourced from reference TRBV25-1 and TRBJ2-3, is EADIYQTPRYLVIGTGKKITLECSQTMGHDKMYWYQQDPGMELHLIHYSYGVNSTEKGDLSSESTVSRIRTEHFPLTLESARPSHTSQYLCASPEQGFCLDTQYFGPGTRLTVL.

V and J are TRBV4-3 and TRBJ2-1, with a tentative D call TRBD2 (6 bases). The length of the CDR3 is 13 residues. V lost 1 base and J 8 bases, leaving 9 bases between the germline ends. CDR1 is LGHNA, CDR2 YSLEER, per germline. This CDR3 is CASSQVEGYEQFF. The CDR3 nucleotides read TGCGCCAGCAGCCAAGTGGAGGGTTATGAGCAGTTCTTC.

The CDR3 sequence is CASSLDRADEKLFF. In DNA, the CDR3 is TGTGCCAGCAGCTTGGACAGGGCGGATGAAAAACTGTTTTTT. The chain couples TRBV5-4 to TRBJ1-4; TRBD1 might be the D (6 bases). In germline, CDR1 is SGHNT, CDR2 YYREEE (reference sequence). V lost 0 bases to trimming and J lost 6 bases, with 9 bases between them. This CDR3 spans 14 amino acids. The whole variable domain, remainder taken from reference TRBV5-4 and TRBJ1-4, is ETGVTQSPTHLIKTRGQQVTLRCSSQSGHNTVSWYQQALGQGPQFIFQYYREEENGRGNFPPRFSGLQFPNYSSELNVNALELDDSALYLCASSLDRADEKLFFGSGTQLSVL.

The V call is TRBV7-9, the J call TRBJ1-3, with unresolved D. The V end lost 5 bases, the J end lost 0 bases, and 14 bases lay between the germline ends. The CDR3 sequence is 16 residues long. Germline assignment: CDR1 SEHNR and CDR2 FQNEAQ (reference sequence). The CDR3 is CASSPAQPRSGNTIYF. CDR3 nucleotide sequence: TGTGCCAGCAGCCCAGCACAGCCCCGCTCTGGAAACACCATATATTTT.

The chain employs TRBV4-3 and TRBJ2-2; TRBD1 aligns across 10 bases. V was clipped by 4 bases and J by 6 bases; unmatched bases: 11. CDR3 length: 17 residues. Germline CDR1 is LGHNA and CDR2 is YSLEER. DNA for the CDR3: TGCGCCAGCAGCCCCCACCCACCGGGACAGGGGTCCGGGGAGCTGTTTTTT. The encoded protein is CASSPHPPGQGSGELFF.

This clone was detected only once. The chain combines TRBV6-2 or TRBV6-3 with TRBJ2-5; 7 nucleotides line up with TRBD1. From germline, CDR1 is MNHEY and CDR2 SVGEGT. V was pared by 0 bases and J by 4 bases, with 5 bases of the junction left unmatched. There are 15 residues in the CDR3. The CDR3: CASSYSATGAETQYF. Here the CDR3 DNA reads TGTGCCAGCAGTTACTCGGCTACAGGGGCAGAGACCCAGTACTTC.

This sequence joins TRBV5-1 and TRBJ1-5, with D possibly matching TRBD1 (5 bases). V dropped 4 bases and J dropped 6 bases, with 17 bases sitting between them. Per the germline V gene, CDR1 is SGHRS and CDR2 is YFSETQ. The CDR3 extends over 15 amino acids. Here the CDR3 DNA reads TGCGCCAGCAGCCGTAATGGGGCCATGGGTCAGCCCCAGCATTTT. Translating gives CASSRNGAMGQPQHF.

The chain has TRBV4-1 and TRBJ2-3, with D perhaps matching TRBD2 (6 bases). The CDR3 has 14 residues. Germline V gives CDR1 MGHRA, CDR2 YSYEKL. V was clipped by 2 bases and J by 1 base, with 7 bases between them. The CDR3 spells CASSQSSGTDTQYF. The CDR3 DNA is TGCGCCAGCAGCCAATCTAGCGGCACAGATACGCAGTATTTT.

This chain links TRBV5-6 with TRBJ1-3; D gene unclear. Per the germline V gene, CDR1 is SGHDT and CDR2 is YYEEEE. There are 13 residues in the CDR3. V shed 0 bases and J shed 8 bases, with 9 bases lying between them. The CDR3 DNA follows: TGTGCCAGCAGCTTGGATGTTCTAGACACCATATATTTT. It specifies CASSLDVLDTIYF.

The rearrangement uses TRBV5-1 and TRBJ2-1; tentative D call: TRBD1 (6 bases). Germline CDR1 SGHRS, CDR2 YFSETQ. This CDR3 is 14 amino acids long. V was clipped by 0 bases and J by 2 bases, with 6 bases between them. In nucleotides, the CDR3 is TGCGCCAGCAGCTTGGGGGGGCCCTACAATGAGCAGTTCTTC. It translates to CASSLGGPYNEQFF.

V usage is TRBV28 and J usage is TRBJ1-4; D remains ambiguous. V shed 7 bases and J shed 6 bases, with 21 bases lying between them. The V gene's germline CDR1 is MDHEN and CDR2 SYDVKM. This CDR3 spans 16 amino acids. The DNA for the CDR3 is TGTGCCAGCACTCCTCGCCTTGGGCAGCCCGATGAAAAACTGTTTTTT. Protein: CASTPRLGQPDEKLFF.

The V and J genes are TRBV7-2 and TRBJ1-2, with D possibly matching TRBD1 (5 bases). This CDR3 spans 13 amino acids. The V gene's germline CDR1 is SGHTA and CDR2 FQGNSA. Between the trimmed V and J ends, which lost 1 base and 5 bases, there was a span of 8 bases. CDR3 sequence: CASSLDQGYGYTF. The CDR3 coding sequence is TGTGCCAGCAGCTTAGATCAGGGATATGGCTACACCTTC. The full variable domain, with the rest looked up from reference TRBV7-2 and TRBJ1-2, is GAGVSQSPSNKVTEKGKDVELRCDPISGHTALYWYRQSLGQGLEFLIYFQGNSAPDKSGLPSDRFSAERTGGSVSTLTIQRTQQEDSAVYLCASSLDQGYGYTFGSGTRLTVV.

J is TRBJ1-3 and V is TRBV5-1; D ambiguous. This CDR3 is 14 amino acids long. CDR1 is SGHRS and CDR2 is YFSETQ in the germline V gene. V gave up 4 bases and J gave up 8 bases, with 16 bases separating them. CDR3 DNA sequence: TGCGCCAGCAGCCCTCCGGGAATCAGAGACACCATATATTTT. Encoded protein: CASSPPGIRDTIYF.